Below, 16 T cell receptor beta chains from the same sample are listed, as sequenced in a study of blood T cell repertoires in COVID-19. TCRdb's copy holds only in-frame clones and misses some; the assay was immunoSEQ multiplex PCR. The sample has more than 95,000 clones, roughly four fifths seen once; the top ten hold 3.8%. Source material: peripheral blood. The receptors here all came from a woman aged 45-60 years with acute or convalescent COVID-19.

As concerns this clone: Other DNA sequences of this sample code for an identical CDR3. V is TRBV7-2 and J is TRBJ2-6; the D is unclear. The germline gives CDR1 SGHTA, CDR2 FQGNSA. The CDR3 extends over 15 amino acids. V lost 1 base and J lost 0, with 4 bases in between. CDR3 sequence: CASSLVSSGANVLTF. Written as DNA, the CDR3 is TGTGCCAGCAGCTTAGTTAGCTCTGGGGCCAACGTCCTGACTTTC.

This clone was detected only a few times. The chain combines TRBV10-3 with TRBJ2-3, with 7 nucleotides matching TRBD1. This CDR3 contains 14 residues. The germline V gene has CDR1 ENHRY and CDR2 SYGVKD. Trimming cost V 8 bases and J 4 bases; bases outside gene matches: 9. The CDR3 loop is CAIQQGSSADTQYF. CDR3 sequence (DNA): TGTGCCATCCAACAGGGGTCGAGCGCAGATACGCAGTATTTT.

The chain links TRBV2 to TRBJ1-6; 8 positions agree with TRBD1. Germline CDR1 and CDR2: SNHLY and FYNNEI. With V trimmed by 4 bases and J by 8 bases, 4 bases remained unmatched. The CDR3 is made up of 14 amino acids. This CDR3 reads CASSVGQGDSPLHF. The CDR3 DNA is TGTGCCAGCAGTGTCGGACAGGGAGATTCACCCCTCCACTTT.

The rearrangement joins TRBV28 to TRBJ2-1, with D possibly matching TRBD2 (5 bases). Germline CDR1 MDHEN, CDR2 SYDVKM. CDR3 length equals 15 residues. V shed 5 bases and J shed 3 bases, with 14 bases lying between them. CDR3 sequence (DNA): TGTGCCAGCAGTGGACTCGCTCGCCTCTACAATGAGCAGTTCTTC. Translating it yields CASSGLARLYNEQFF.

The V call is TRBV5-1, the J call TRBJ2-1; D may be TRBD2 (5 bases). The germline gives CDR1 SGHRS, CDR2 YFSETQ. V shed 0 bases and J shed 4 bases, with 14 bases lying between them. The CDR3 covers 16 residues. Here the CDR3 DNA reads TGCGCCAGCAGCTTGGCGGGATCCATGGGATACAATGAGCAGTTCTTC. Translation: CASSLAGSMGYNEQFF.

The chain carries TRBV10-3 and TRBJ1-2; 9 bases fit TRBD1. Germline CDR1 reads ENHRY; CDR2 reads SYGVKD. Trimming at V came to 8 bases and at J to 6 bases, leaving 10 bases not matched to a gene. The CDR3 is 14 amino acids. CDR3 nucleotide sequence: TGTGCCATCGGACGGACAGGGGATCGGGATGGCTACACCTTC. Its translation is CAIGRTGDRDGYTF.

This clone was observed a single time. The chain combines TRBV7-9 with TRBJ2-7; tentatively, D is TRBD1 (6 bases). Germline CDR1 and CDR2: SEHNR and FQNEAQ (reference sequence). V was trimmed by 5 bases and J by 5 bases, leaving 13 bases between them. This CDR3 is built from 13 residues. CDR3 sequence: CASSQTGLDEQYF. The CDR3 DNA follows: TGTGCCAGCAGCCAGACAGGTCTGGACGAGCAGTACTTC.

CDR3 in amino acids: CASSQEERLAGGPQFF. In DNA form, the CDR3 reads TGTGCCAGCAGCCAAGAGGAGAGACTAGCGGGAGGGCCTCAGTTCTTC. The rearrangement links TRBV4-2 to TRBJ2-1; 14 bases fit TRBD2. The CDR3 has 16 amino acids. Germline V gene lookup returns CDR1 LGHNA and CDR2 YNFKEQ. The ends lost 0 bases at V and 13 bases at J; junction bases unmatched: 8.

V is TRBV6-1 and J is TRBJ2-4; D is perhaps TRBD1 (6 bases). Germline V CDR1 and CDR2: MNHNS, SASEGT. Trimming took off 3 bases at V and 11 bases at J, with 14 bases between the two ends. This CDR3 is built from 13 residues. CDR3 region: CASSEASRGLQYF. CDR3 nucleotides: TGTGCCAGCAGTGAGGCGTCCAGGGGCCTTCAGTACTTC.

In nucleotides, the CDR3 is TGTGCCAGCAGCCCGGTCAGGGGGCGCGAGACCCAGTACTTC. Translated: CASSPVRGRETQYF. This chain uses TRBV3-1 (or the pseudogene TRBV3-2) with TRBJ2-5, with TRBD1 identical over 8 bases. Trimming took 4 bases from V and 5 from J; bases not matched to a gene: 6. In germline, CDR1 is LGHDT, CDR2 YNNKEL (reference sequence). CDR3 length: 14 residues.

CDR3 region: CASSQGYRETNEKLFF. Written as DNA, the CDR3 is TGCGCCAGCAGTCAGGGCTACAGGGAAACTAATGAAAAACTGTTTTTT. J is TRBJ1-4 and V is TRBV23-1, with a tentative D call TRBD1 (6 bases). TRBV23-1 carries the ORF label, with uncertain function. The CDR3 runs to 16 residues. V lost 3 bases, J lost 1 base, and 12 bases lay in between.

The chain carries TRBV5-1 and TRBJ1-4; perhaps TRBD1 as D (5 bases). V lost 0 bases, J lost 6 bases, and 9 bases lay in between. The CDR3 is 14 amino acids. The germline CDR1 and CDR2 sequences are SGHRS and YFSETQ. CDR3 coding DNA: TGCGCCAGCAGCTTGGAGGGGTTGGATGAAAAACTGTTTTTT. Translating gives CASSLEGLDEKLFF.

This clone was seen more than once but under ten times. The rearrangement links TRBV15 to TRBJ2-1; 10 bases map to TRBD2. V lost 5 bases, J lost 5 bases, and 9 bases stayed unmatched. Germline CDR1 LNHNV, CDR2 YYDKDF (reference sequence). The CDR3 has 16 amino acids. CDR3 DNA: TGTGCCACCAGCGGTCTAGCGGGAGAAGTCAACAATGAGCAGTTCTTC. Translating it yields CATSGLAGEVNNEQFF.

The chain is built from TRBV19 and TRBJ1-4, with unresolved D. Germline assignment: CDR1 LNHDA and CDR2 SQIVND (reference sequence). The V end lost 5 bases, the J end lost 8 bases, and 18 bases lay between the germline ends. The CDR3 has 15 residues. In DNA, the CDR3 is TGTGCCAGTAGTGACTACCTCGAGGCGAAAGAAAAACTGTTTTTT. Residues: CASSDYLEAKEKLFF.

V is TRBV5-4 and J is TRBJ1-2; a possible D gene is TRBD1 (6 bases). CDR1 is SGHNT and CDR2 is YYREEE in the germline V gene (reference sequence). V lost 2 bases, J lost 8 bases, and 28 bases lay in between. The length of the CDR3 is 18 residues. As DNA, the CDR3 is TGTGCCAGCAGCTTTAAGGGGGTTACGGACAGCGCCCTCTACGGCTACACCTTC. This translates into CASSFKGVTDSALYGYTF.

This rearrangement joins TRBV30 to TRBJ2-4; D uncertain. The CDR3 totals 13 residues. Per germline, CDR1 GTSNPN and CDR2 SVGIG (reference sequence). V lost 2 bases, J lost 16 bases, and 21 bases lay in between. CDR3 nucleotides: TGTGCCTGGAGTACGTCGTCTGCAGGTCGTTTATACTTC. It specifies CAWSTSSAGRLYF.